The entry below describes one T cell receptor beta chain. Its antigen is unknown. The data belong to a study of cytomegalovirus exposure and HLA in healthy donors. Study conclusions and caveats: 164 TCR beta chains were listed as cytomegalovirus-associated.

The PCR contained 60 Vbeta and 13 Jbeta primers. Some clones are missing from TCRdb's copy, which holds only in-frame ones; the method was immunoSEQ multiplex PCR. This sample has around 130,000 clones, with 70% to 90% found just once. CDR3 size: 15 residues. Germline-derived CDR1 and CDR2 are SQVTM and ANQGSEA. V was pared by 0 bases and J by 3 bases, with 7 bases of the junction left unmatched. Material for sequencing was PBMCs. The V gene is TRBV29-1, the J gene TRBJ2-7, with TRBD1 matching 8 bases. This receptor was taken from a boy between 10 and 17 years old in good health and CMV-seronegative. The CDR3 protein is CSVEDRDRGDYEQYF. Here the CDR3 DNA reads TGCAGCGTTGAAGATCGAGACAGGGGTGACTACGAGCAGTACTTC.